There are many counts of the clone carrying this TCR beta chain. This entry belongs to a study of early T cells in non-severe SARS-CoV-2 infection. This CDR3 is 15 amino acids long. The junction had 7 bases not matched to a gene; V was cut back by 0 bases and J by 7 bases. Germline V CDR1 and CDR2: MNHEY, SMNVEV (reference sequence). TCRdb reprocessed the 5' RACE reads via MiXCR and lists one record per CDR3 protein. This table has more than 80,000 distinct CDR3 sequences, 8% to 13% appearing once. This receptor was obtained from an adult who was a healthcare worker with PCR-confirmed SARS-CoV-2 infection or an uninfected control (not recorded which). The chain is built from TRBV27 and TRBJ1-2; 8 bases match TRBD1. The specimen was whole blood. The CDR3 DNA reads TGTGCCAGCAGTTTATCTGAGACAGGGGCCCGTGGCTACACCTTC. Translating gives CASSLSETGARGYTF.